This T cell receptor (beta chain) was recorded in a study of blood T cell repertoires in COVID-19. The overall study: Specimens from acute and convalescent COVID-19 originated in the United States, Italy and Spain.

Here immunoSEQ multiplex PCR was the method, and the copy in TCRdb shows in-frame clones only, minus some. The sample carries 250,000 to 300,000 clones, approximately 91% recorded once. This CDR3 contains 15 residues. Per germline, CDR1 LGHNA and CDR2 YNFKEQ. Trimming removed 4 bases at V and 1 base at J, with 13 bases between. The sequence was collected from a woman in her fifties or sixties with acute or convalescent COVID-19. Sequencing used peripheral blood. This chain connects TRBV4-2 to TRBJ1-1, with unresolved D. Written as DNA, the CDR3 is TGTGCCAGCAGCCGAGACCACCCGGGGAACACTGAAGCTTTCTTT. The encoded protein is CASSRDHPGNTEAFF.